The 15 T cell receptor beta chains listed next were all sequenced from one sample in a study of a mutant IDH1 vaccine in newly diagnosed glioma. Documented time point: baseline, week 1 (first vaccination visit). Described treatment: pre-vaccination baseline after standard-of-care therapy. The repertoire was sequenced with immunoSEQ multiplex PCR; TCRdb's copy has only in-frame clones and lacks some. The sample includes tens of thousands of clones, 80% to 90% of them seen just once. This material consisted of PBMCs, taken from a glioma patient treated with radiotherapy, temozolomide or both. These receptors originate from a man younger than 45 with glioma.

The V and J genes are TRBV9 and TRBJ2-7; weak D call: TRBD2 (7 bases). The germline V gene has CDR1 SGDLS and CDR2 YYNGEE. V lost 0 bases to trimming and J lost 3 bases, with 13 bases between them. The CDR3 is made up of 15 amino acids. The CDR3 is CASSVGGGADYEQYF. The CDR3 DNA sequence: TGTGCCAGCAGCGTAGGCGGGGGCGCTGACTACGAGCAGTACTTC.

Only a few counts were recorded for this clone. This chain connects TRBV2 to TRBJ1-6, with D perhaps matching TRBD1 (5 bases). The CDR3 extends over 13 amino acids. Germline V gene sequence: CDR1 SNHLY, CDR2 FYNNEI. V lost 10 bases and J lost 7, with 14 bases in between. CDR3 nucleotide sequence: TGTGCCATTTACCGGGACGGCAATTCACCCCTCCACTTT. Its translation is CAIYRDGNSPLHF.

The chain recombines TRBV19 with TRBJ1-5; D may be TRBD1 (6 bases). Looked up from germline, CDR1 is LNHDA and CDR2 is SQIVND (reference sequence). Trimming left V 3 bases short and J 6 bases short, with 21 bases between. The CDR3 totals 17 residues. The CDR3 loop is CASSIVVGGQRGQPQHF. The CDR3 DNA follows: TGTGCCAGTAGTATTGTCGTAGGGGGGCAGAGAGGTCAGCCCCAGCATTTT.

The rearrangement uses TRBV4-2 and TRBJ1-1; D possibly corresponds to TRBD1 (5 bases). The CDR3 runs to 15 residues. Trimming shortened V by 0 bases and J by 1 base, and 9 bases separated the two germline ends. Germline loops: CDR1 LGHNA, CDR2 YNFKEQ. The CDR3 region is CASSQEGGGNTEAFF. CDR3 bases: TGTGCCAGCAGCCAAGAGGGGGGAGGGAACACTGAAGCTTTCTTT.

CDR3 in amino acids: CASTIGSRFPPYEQYF. In nucleotides, the CDR3 is TGTGCCAGCACGATAGGTTCGCGTTTTCCCCCCTACGAGCAGTACTTC. The V gene is TRBV9, the J gene TRBJ2-7; D gene uncertain. CDR3 length equals 16 residues. The germline gives CDR1 SGDLS, CDR2 YYNGEE. V was shortened by 6 bases and J by 2 bases, with 21 bases between the two germline ends. Full variable domain (remainder filled in from reference TRBV9 and TRBJ2-7): DSGVTQTPKHLITATGQRVTLRCSPRSGDLSVYWYQQSLDQGLQFLIQYYNGEERAKGNILERFSAQQFPDLHSELNLSSLELGDSALYFCASTIGSRFPPYEQYFGPGTRLTVT.

This chain joins TRBV9 and TRBJ2-5, with D tentatively TRBD2 (6 bases). Trimming shortened V by 0 bases and J by 2 bases, and 14 bases separated the two germline ends. CDR1 and CDR2 (germline): SGDLS, YYNGEE. The CDR3 has 16 amino acids. CDR3 sequence reads: CASSVGAGSLQETQYF. As DNA, the CDR3 is TGTGCCAGCAGCGTAGGCGCGGGGAGCCTACAAGAGACCCAGTACTTC. Full variable domain (rest looked up from reference TRBV9 and TRBJ2-5): DSGVTQTPKHLITATGQRVTLRCSPRSGDLSVYWYQQSLDQGLQFLIQYYNGEERAKGNILERFSAQQFPDLHSELNLSSLELGDSALYFCASSVGAGSLQETQYFGPGTRLLVL.

The gene calls are TRBV6-6 and TRBJ2-2; 9 nucleotides line up with TRBD1. This CDR3 is 15 amino acids long. The germline V gene encodes CDR1 MNHNY and CDR2 SVGAGI (reference sequence). V trimming: 5 bases; J trimming: 6 bases; junction bases outside the gene matches: 7. The CDR3 is CASSPGTGFPGELFF. Here the CDR3 DNA reads TGTGCCAGCAGTCCCGGGACAGGGTTTCCCGGGGAGCTGTTTTTT.

V is TRBV11-2 and J is TRBJ1-6; D is uncertain. Trimming removed 1 base at V and 10 bases at J, with 8 bases between. This CDR3 is built from 13 residues. CDR1 is SGHAT and CDR2 is FQNNGV in the germline V gene. The CDR3 region is CASSLGLDSPLHF. The CDR3 nucleotides are TGTGCCAGCAGCTTAGGGTTGGACTCACCCCTCCACTTT.

The rearrangement joins TRBV7-6 to TRBJ2-1, with 9 bases aligning to TRBD2. Germline V CDR1 and CDR2: SGHVS, FNYEAQ. The CDR3 covers 15 residues. Trimming took 5 bases from V and 4 from J; bases not matched to a gene: 6. CDR3 sequence: CASSLSGGGYNEQFF. Written as DNA, the CDR3 is TGTGCCAGCAGCCTTAGCGGGGGTGGGTACAATGAGCAGTTCTTC.

This clone occurred a few times. The chain joins TRBV4-2 to TRBJ2-3; D perhaps matches TRBD2 (5 bases). Germline V gene data show CDR1 as LGHNA and CDR2 as YNFKEQ. V dropped 3 bases and J dropped 2 bases, with 18 bases sitting between them. The CDR3 runs to 17 residues. DNA for the CDR3: TGTGCCAGCAGCCACGACCTACGGGGTTCCTCCACAGATACGCAGTATTTT. Protein sequence: CASSHDLRGSSTDTQYF.

The chain is built from TRBV5-4 and TRBJ2-5, with D unresolved. The better agreement between TRBJ2-7 and the DNA end casts doubt on the J call. Germline V gene lookup returns CDR1 SGHNT and CDR2 YYREEE (reference sequence). This CDR3 is built from 13 residues. CDR3 protein: CASSFTSSYEQYF. CDR3 nucleotide sequence: TGTGCCAGCAGCTTTACCAGCTCCTACGAGCAGTACTTC.

Only a few counts were recorded for this clone. CDR3 sequence: CASSQGRGQPQHF. In nucleotides, the CDR3 is TGTGCCAGCAGCCAAGGTCGGGGACAGCCCCAGCATTTT. This rearrangement joins TRBV14 to TRBJ1-5; no reliable D call. Germline V CDR1 and CDR2: SGHDN, FVKESK. The CDR3 covers 13 residues. The V end lost 1 base, the J end lost 7 bases, and 8 bases lay between the germline ends.

J is TRBJ1-2 and V is TRBV4-2; 9 positions match TRBD1. The germline V gene has CDR1 LGHNA and CDR2 YNFKEQ. The CDR3 sequence is 13 residues long. Trimming removed 4 bases from V and 5 bases from J; junction bases left unmatched: 2. The CDR3 reads CASSRDREYGYTF. As DNA, the CDR3 is TGTGCCAGCAGCCGGGACAGGGAGTATGGCTACACCTTC.

This chain connects TRBV6-1 to TRBJ1-4; 9 positions match TRBD1. The J segment lost 6 bases and the V segment lost 6 bases, leaving 8 bases of the junction unmatched. The CDR3 runs to 15 residues. Germline values: CDR1 MNHNS, CDR2 SASEGT. CDR3 in amino acids: CASRSSGTGYEKLFF. For the CDR3, the DNA is TGTGCCAGCAGGTCGTCCGGGACAGGGTATGAAAAACTGTTTTTT.

This chain connects TRBV7-6 to TRBJ2-7; 11 bases align to TRBD1. CDR3 length: 16 amino acids. The V gene end was trimmed by 5 bases and the J gene end by 3 bases; junction bases not matched to a gene: 9. CDR1 is SGHVS, CDR2 FNYEAQ, per germline. CDR3 in amino acids: CASSPNTGTGGYEQYF. The CDR3 coding sequence is TGTGCCAGCAGCCCAAACACCGGGACAGGGGGCTACGAGCAGTACTTC.